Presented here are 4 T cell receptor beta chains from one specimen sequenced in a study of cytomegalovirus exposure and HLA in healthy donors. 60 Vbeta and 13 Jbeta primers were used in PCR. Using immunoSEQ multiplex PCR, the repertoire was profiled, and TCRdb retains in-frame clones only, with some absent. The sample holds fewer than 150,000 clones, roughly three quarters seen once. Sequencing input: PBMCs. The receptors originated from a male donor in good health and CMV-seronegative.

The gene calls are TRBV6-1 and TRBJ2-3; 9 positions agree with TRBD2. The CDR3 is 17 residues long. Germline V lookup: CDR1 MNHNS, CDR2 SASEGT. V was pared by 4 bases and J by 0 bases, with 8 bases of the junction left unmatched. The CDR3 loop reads CASSGGGSGGSTDTQYF. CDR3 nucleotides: TGTGCCAGCAGTGGGGGTGGTAGCGGGGGAAGCACAGATACGCAGTATTTT.

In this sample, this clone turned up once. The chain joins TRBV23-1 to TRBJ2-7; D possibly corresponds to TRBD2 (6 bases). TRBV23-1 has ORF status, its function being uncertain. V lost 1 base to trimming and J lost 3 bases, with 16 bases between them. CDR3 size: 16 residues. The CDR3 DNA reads TGCGCCAGCAGTCAATTCTGGGATGCGGGACTCTACGAGCAGTACTTC. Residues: CASSQFWDAGLYEQYF.

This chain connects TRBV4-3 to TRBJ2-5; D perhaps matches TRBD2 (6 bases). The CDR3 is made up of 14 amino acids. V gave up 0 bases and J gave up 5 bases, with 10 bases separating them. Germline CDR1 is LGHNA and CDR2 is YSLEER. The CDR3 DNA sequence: TGCGCCAGCAGCCAAGACTCTAGCGAGGAGACCCAGTACTTC. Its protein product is CASSQDSSEETQYF.

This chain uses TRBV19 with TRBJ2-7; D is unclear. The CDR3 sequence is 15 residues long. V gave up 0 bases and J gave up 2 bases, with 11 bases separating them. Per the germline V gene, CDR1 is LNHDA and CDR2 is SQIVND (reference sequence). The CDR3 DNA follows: TGTGCCAGTAGTATAGACTTACGCGGTCCCTACGAGCAGTACTTC. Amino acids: CASSIDLRGPYEQYF. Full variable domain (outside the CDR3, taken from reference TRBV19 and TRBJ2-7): DGGITQSPKYLFRKEGQNVTLSCEQNLNHDAMYWYRQDPGQGLRLIYYSQIVNDFQKGDIAEGYSVSREKKESFPLTVTSAQKNPTAFYLCASSIDLRGPYEQYFGPGTRLTVT.